These T cell receptor beta chains were read from a single sample in a study of T cell responses to AZD1222 COVID-19 vaccine. Libraries were prepared by immunoSEQ multiplex PCR; TCRdb keeps only in-frame clonotypes and omits some of them. The data contain more than 150,000 clones, about nine tenths of them singletons. The sample in question was peripheral blood, obtained on day 0 of AZD1222 vaccination. The receptors were gathered from an adult in good health. CDR3s include the opening cysteine and the closing phenylalanine or tryptophan. A D gene is named only where the DNA matches it firmly. A row's size may be missing; if present it is once, few, many or a size class.

>16|TRBJ1-6|.|TRBV10-3|.
TGTGCCATCAGTGAGTCGGGTTTAGACTATAATTCACCCCTCCACTTT
CAISESGLDYNSPLHF
>16|TRBJ1-2|.|TRBV12-2|.
TGTGCAAGTCGAGATTATCCCCTAGGACAGGGCTGTGGCTACACCTTC
CASRDYPLGQGCGYTF
>15|TRBJ2-7|.|TRBV4-1|TRBD2
TGCGCCAGCAGCCCGGGACTAGCGGCGTCCTACGAGCAGTATTTC
CASSPGLAASYEQYF
>16|TRBJ1-6|.|TRBV7-2|.
TGTGCCAGCAGCTTAGGCGGGGGGCCAGCTAATTCACCCCTCCACTTT
CASSLGGGPANSPLHF
>14|TRBJ2-7|.|TRBV6-1|.
TGTGCCAGCAGTGAAGCCAGGCAATGGGACGAGCAGTACTTC
CASSEARQWDEQYF
>14|TRBJ2-7|.|TRBV28|TRBD2
TGTGCCAGCAGTTTTGGCGGGGGGGCCTACGAGCAGTACTTC
CASSFGGGAYEQYF
>15|TRBJ2-2|.|TRBV9|.
TGTGCCAGCAGCGTAGGAGCCAAGAACACCGGGGAGCTGTTTTTT
CASSVGAKNTGELFF
>14|TRBJ2-1|once|TRBV30|TRBD2
TGTGCCTGGTTGGGAGGGACTAGCGTTAAGGGGCAGTTCTTC
CAWLGGTSVKGQFF
>17|TRBJ2-1|.|TRBV27|TRBD2
TGTGCCAGCAGTTTATCTAGCGGGAGACATCGGGGGAATGAGCAGTTCTTC
CASSLSSGRHRGNEQFF
>12|TRBJ1-2|.|TRBV12-3/TRBV12-4|.
TGTGCCAGCAGTTACGGGTTAGACGGCTACACCTTC
CASSYGLDGYTF
>14|TRBJ2-4|.|TRBV3-1/TRBV3-2|.
TGTGCCAGCAGCCAAGCTTGGGAAAGAAACATTCAGTACTTC
CASSQAWERNIQYF
>16|TRBJ1-4|.|TRBV3-1/TRBV3-2|.
TGTGCCAGCAGCCAAGTTGGCAGCCAAAAGCGGGAAAAACTGTTTTTT
CASSQVGSQKREKLFF
>15|TRBJ1-2|.|TRBV11-2|TRBD1
TGTGCCAGCAGCTTTTCGCAGGGGGGAGTCTATGGCTACACCTTC
CASSFSQGGVYGYTF
>16|TRBJ2-1|few|TRBV7-8|.
TGTGCCAGCAGCTTAGCCTCACGGCGGCAGGATAATGAGCAGTTCTTC
CASSLASRRQDNEQFF
>15|TRBJ2-1|.|TRBV18|.
TGTGCCAGCTCCCAGAGTAGCGGAACCTACAATGAGCAGTTCTTC
CASSQSSGTYNEQFF
>14|TRBJ1-5|.|TRBV10-3|.
TGTGCCATCAGGTCGGACAGTACCAATCAGCCCCAGCATTTT
CAIRSDSTNQPQHF
>14|TRBJ1-4|.|TRBV28|.
TGTGCCAGCAGTTTAGCACTCCTGGGTGAAAAACTGTTTTTT
CASSLALLGEKLFF
>16|TRBJ2-7|.|TRBV27|TRBD2
TGTGCCAGCAGCAGCCTAGCGGTCCAAAGCTCCTACGAGCAGTACTTC
CASSSLAVQSSYEQYF
>15|TRBJ1-6|.|TRBV6-5|TRBD1
TGTGCCAGCAGGACCGGGACAGGGTTGGGCTCACCCCTCCGCTTT
CASRTGTGLGSPLRF
>16|TRBJ2-6|.|TRBV6-1|.
TGTGCCAGCAGTGCCTCAGGCGTGTCTGGGGCCAACGTCCTGACTTTC
CASSASGVSGANVLTF
>14|TRBJ2-1|once|TRBV10-3|.
TGTGCCATCAGGGACACTAGCTCCTACAATGAGCAGTTCTTC
CAIRDTSSYNEQFF
>15|TRBJ2-1|.|TRBV6-5|.
TGTGCCAGCTCTAGACGGGGATTCAACTACAATGAGCAGTTCTTC
CASSRRGFNYNEQFF
>17|TRBJ2-5|.|TRBV5-1|TRBD2
TGCGCCAGCAGCTTGGGACTTGGGACTAGCGGGGAAGAGACCCAGTACTTC
CASSLGLGTSGEETQYF
>14|TRBJ1-2|.|TRBV3-1/TRBV3-2|.
TGTGCCAGCAGCCAGCCGGGAACTAACTATGGCTACACCTTC
CASSQPGTNYGYTF
>14|TRBJ1-5|.|TRBV19|TRBD1
TGTGCCAGTAGTATGGGAGGGGGCCATCAGCCCCAGCATTTT
CASSMGGGHQPQHF
>17|TRBJ2-1|.|TRBV7-3|TRBD2
TGTGCCAGCAGCGCTTACCCTCTAGCGGGGTTGGGGGATGAGCAGTTCTTC
CASSAYPLAGLGDEQFF
>15|TRBJ1-3|.|TRBV2|TRBD1
TGTGCCAGCAGCGGGACAGAAAGCTATGGAAACACCATATATTTT
CASSGTESYGNTIYF
>16|TRBJ2-5|.|TRBV20-1|TRBD2
TGCAGTGCTAGTCCGGAGATAGCGGGAGTCGGGGAGACCCAGTACTTC
CSASPEIAGVGETQYF
>13|TRBJ2-7|.|TRBV10-3|.
TGTGCCATCACGAGGGACCGCGACTACGAGCAGTACTTC
CAITRDRDYEQYF
>14|TRBJ1-5|.|TRBV27|.
TGTGCCAGCAGTTTAGGTTATAGCAATCAGCCCCAGCATTTT
CASSLGYSNQPQHF
>16|TRBJ2-1|.|TRBV6-1|.
TGTGCCAGCAGTGGGGAGGCAACGCCTATCATAAACGAGCAGTTCTTC
CASSGEATPIINEQFF
>13|TRBJ2-7|.|TRBV28|TRBD1
TGTGCCAGCAGGCGGGACAGGGGCTACGAGCAGTACTTC
CASRRDRGYEQYF
>15|TRBJ2-1|.|TRBV9|.
TGTGCCAGCAGCCCCCAACCGGACAGCGACAATGAGCAGTTCTTC
CASSPQPDSDNEQFF
>15|TRBJ1-6|.|TRBV6-5|.
TGTGCCAGCAGTTACTTCGGGGTCGGGAATTCACCCCTCCACTTT
CASSYFGVGNSPLHF
>17|TRBJ1-5|.|TRBV21-1|.
TGTGCCAGCAGCGCCCAAAAGACCGCCCGGGGGAGTCAGCCCCAGCATTTT
CASSAQKTARGSQPQHF
>16|TRBJ1-5|.|TRBV19|TRBD1
TGTGCCAGTAGTATTGAGGACAGGGGGCTCGGTCAGCCCCAGCATTTT
CASSIEDRGLGQPQHF
>15|TRBJ1-4|.|TRBV30|.
TGTGCCTGGAGTGTAAGGGGAGGGGGTAATGAAAAACTGTTTTTT
CAWSVRGGGNEKLFF
>20|TRBJ1-3|.|TRBV4-1|TRBD1
TGCGCCAGCAGCCAAGAGGACCCCGGGACAGGGGGCCCCTCTGGAAACACCATATATTTT
CASSQEDPGTGGPSGNTIYF
>16|TRBJ1-3|few|TRBV11-2|TRBD1
TGTGCCAGCAGCCCGCGGGACAGTAGCTCTGGAAACACCATATATTTT
CASSPRDSSSGNTIYF
>16|TRBJ2-2|.|TRBV15|.
TGTGCCACCAGCAGAGGAGACGGGAGGAACACCGGGGAGCTGTTTTTT
CATSRGDGRNTGELFF
>15|TRBJ2-7|.|TRBV27|TRBD2
TGTGCCAGCAGTTTAAGCGGGGTCGGGGCCTACGAGCAGTACTTC
CASSLSGVGAYEQYF
>15|TRBJ2-5|.|TRBV18|.
TGTGCCAGCTCACCGAGAAGAGGGGCGCAAGAGACCCAGTACTTC
CASSPRRGAQETQYF
>9|TRBJ1-2|few|TRBV29-1|.
TGCAGCGTCGAGGGTGGCTACACCTTC
CSVEGGYTF
>18|TRBJ1-2|.|TRBV5-1|TRBD1
TGCGCCAGCAGCCCTGGACAGGGGGCTTCGTGGGCTAACTATGGCTACACCTTC
CASSPGQGASWANYGYTF
>16|TRBJ2-6|once|TRBV4-3|.
TGCGCCAGCAGCCAAGAAATGGGATCTGGGGCCAACGTCCTGACTTTC
CASSQEMGSGANVLTF
>11|TRBJ2-1|.|TRBV19|.
TGTGCCAGCAAAGGGGGGATTGAGCAGTTCTTC
CASKGGIEQFF
>16|TRBJ2-2|.|TRBV6-6|TRBD1
TGTGCCAGCAGTCGAGGGGGACAGGTTAACACCGGGGAGCTGTTTTTT
CASSRGGQVNTGELFF
>17|TRBJ2-6|.|TRBV7-2|.
TGTGCCAGCAGCATAGAGACAGGTCGTACTGGGGCCAACGTCCTGACTTTC
CASSIETGRTGANVLTF
>11|TRBJ2-7|.|TRBV6-5|.
TGTGCCAGCATGGACGCCTACGAGCAGTACTTC
CASMDAYEQYF
>15|TRBJ1-4|.|TRBV18|.
TGTGCCAGCTCACCAAGAACAGGGAATTATGAAAAACTGTTTTTT
CASSPRTGNYEKLFF
>14|TRBJ2-5|.|TRBV7-9|TRBD1
TGTGCCAGCAGCTTGGCTAGCAGGGGGGAGACCCAGTACTTC
CASSLASRGETQYF
>12|TRBJ1-5|.|TRBV28|.
TGTGCCAGCCTTGGACAGACGGATCCCCAGCATTTT
CASLGQTDPQHF
>11|TRBJ2-7|.|TRBV12-3/TRBV12-4|.
TGTGCCAGCAGTCTAGGCTACGAGCAGTACTTC
CASSLGYEQYF
>17|TRBJ2-1|once|TRBV7-3|.
TGTGCCAGCAGCTTATTAGGGTTAGGGGCCGCCGACTATGAGCAGTTCTTC
CASSLLGLGAADYEQFF
>16|TRBJ2-7|.|TRBV24-1|TRBD2
TGTGCCACCAGTGACCCTCTAGCGGGAGGGTCCTACGAGCAGTACTTC
CATSDPLAGGSYEQYF
>18|TRBJ1-5|.|TRBV7-9|.
TGTGCCAGCAGCAAGGACACGAACCCCCTTTATAGCAATCAGCCCCAGCATTTT
CASSKDTNPLYSNQPQHF
>14|TRBJ2-7|.|TRBV7-8|.
TGTGCCAGCAGCTTACTTAAGCAGCGCGCCGAGCAGTACTTC
CASSLLKQRAEQYF